This T cell receptor (beta chain) was observed in a study of T cells after yellow fever vaccination (dated by TCRdb to 2018 to 2020). Study-level background: The SMART-Seq v4 Ultra Low Input RNA kit was used to prepare libraries from fractions with low cell numbers. To follow T-cell clones before and after primary and booster YFV17D yellow fever vaccination, bulk TCR alpha and beta repertoires were sequenced over time. The cohort comprised two healthy male donors, one aged 18 to 30 and one aged 30 to 40 years. Blood was drawn at multiple timepoints before and after primary and secondary immunization, with bulk PBMC replicates and cell subsets isolated.

Notes on this clonotype: This clone's antigen is unknown. The input lacks base qualities; no much larger clone sits a single base away.

Sequenced on an Illumina NovaSeq 6000. Synthesis of TCR cDNA relied on 5'RACE template switching, a step that introduced a universal primer site along with unique molecular identifiers. Priming of cDNA synthesis was performed from both the TCR alpha and TCR beta constant segments. Library amplification involved two PCR steps, and the second step added sample barcodes and sequencing adapters. Sequencing of the libraries was done on either Illumina HiSeq 2500 (2x100 bp) or NovaSeq (2x150 bp). In the paper's pipeline: MIGEC was used to demultiplex reads and collapse the reads into UMI consensus sequences, and MiXCR was used for V(D)J alignment. Clonotypes responding to the vaccine were identified with edgeR on replicate PBMC samples, with the criteria of FDR below 0.01 and a log2 fold change above 5 up to day 15. CD4 or CD8 identity was assigned to each bulk clonotype according to whether the clonotype was present at higher abundance in the sequenced CD4 repertoire or the sequenced CD8 repertoire. The public sequencing data were trimmed at Q25 with fastp and processed into clonotypes with MiXCR by TCRdb, which kept only in-frame beta chains. Under each unique CDR3 protein, matching rows form one entry showing the most common genes and DNA. The V and J calls and clone size are TCRdb's, not the authors'. Here the sample has some 420,000 distinct CDR3 sequences; roughly a sixth occur a single time. Roughly a sixth of the sample rests with the top ten.

Its CDR3 holds 15 amino acids, cysteine through phenylalanine. Only CDR3 DNA remains: 45 bases, in frame from the first base. CDR1 and CDR2 are drawn from the germline V gene: SGHTA, FQGNSA. At the junction V is shortened by 1 base and J by 0 bases, with 7 bases in between. In light of the paper, this sample's treatment or condition label describes: live attenuated yellow fever vaccine strain. Two biological replicates of bulk PBMCs were collected at each blood-draw timepoint. PBMCs were isolated from peripheral blood using a standard Ficoll-Paque protocol. TriZol was used to extract RNA from bulk PBMCs, CD4 and CD8 fractions, and dextramer-positive and dextramer-negative fractions. On the study overall, not on this receptor specifically: Compared with the primary T-cell response, the secondary T-cell response was weaker but faster, peaking on day 5 rather than day 15. After the booster, most clones that had expanded after primary vaccination were detected again (about 97% of CD4 and around 88% of CD8), suggesting broad maintenance of memory. A small fraction of clonotypes appeared in both the CD4 and CD8 compartments, likely as a result of convergent recombination. Because the study included only a couple of donors, the extent to which the findings can be generalized is limited. Because abundant contaminating clonotypes from the bulk population could be contained in FACS-sorted repertoires, computational filtering was required.

The chain is encoded by TRBV7-2 joined to TRBJ1-5; the D gene is unclear. The TCR originated in a man younger than 30 who received the YFV17D yellow fever vaccine. This specimen consisted of PBMCs, obtained before the yellow fever booster vaccination. The CDR3 reads as follows: CASSLGSGSNQPQHF. Read as DNA, the sequence is TGTGCCAGCAGCTTAGGGTCCGGTAGCAATCAGCCCCAGCATTTT.